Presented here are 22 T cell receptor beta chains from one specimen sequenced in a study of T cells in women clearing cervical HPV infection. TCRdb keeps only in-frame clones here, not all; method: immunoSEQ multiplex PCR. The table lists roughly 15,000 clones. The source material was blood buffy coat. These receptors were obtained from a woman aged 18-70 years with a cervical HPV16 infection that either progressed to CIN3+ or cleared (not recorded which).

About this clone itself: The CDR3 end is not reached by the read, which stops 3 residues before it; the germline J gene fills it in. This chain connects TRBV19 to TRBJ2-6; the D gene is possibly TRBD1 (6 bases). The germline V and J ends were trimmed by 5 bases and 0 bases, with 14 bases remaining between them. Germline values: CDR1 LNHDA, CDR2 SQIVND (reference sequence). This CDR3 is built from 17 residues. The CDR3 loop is CASSWRQDSSGANVLTF. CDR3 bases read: TGTGCCAGTAGTTGGAGACAGGACAGCTCTGGGGCCAACGTC.

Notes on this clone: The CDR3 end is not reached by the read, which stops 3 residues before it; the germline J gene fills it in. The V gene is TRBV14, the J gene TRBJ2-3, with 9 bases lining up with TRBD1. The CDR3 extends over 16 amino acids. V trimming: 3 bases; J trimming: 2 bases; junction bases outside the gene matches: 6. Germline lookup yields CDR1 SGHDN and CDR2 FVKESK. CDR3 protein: CASSHGTGSSTDTQYF. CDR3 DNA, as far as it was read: TGTGCCAGCAGCCATGGGACAGGGAGTTCCACAGATACG.

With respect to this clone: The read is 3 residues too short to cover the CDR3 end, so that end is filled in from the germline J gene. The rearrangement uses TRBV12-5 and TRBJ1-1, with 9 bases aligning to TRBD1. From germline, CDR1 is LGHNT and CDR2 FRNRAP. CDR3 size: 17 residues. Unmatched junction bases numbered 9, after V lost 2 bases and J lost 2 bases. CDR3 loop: CASGLFRDRARNTEAFF. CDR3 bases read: TGTGCTAGTGGTTTGTTTCGGGACAGGGCTAGAAACACTGAA.

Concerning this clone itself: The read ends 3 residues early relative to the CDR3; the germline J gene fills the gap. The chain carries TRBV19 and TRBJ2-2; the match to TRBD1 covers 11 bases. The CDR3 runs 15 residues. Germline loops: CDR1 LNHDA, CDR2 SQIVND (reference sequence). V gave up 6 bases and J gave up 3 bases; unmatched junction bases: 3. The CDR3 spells CASSGTGGYTGELFF. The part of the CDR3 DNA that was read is TGTGCCAGTAGCGGGACAGGGGGGTACACCGGGGAG.

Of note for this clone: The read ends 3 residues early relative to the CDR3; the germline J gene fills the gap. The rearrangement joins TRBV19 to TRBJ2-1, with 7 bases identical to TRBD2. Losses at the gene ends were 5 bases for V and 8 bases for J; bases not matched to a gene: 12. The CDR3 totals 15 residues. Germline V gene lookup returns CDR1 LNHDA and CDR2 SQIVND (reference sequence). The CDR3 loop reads CASSRGARGGDEQFF. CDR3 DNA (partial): TGTGCCAGTAGTCGAGGGGCGAGGGGAGGGGATGAG.

The DNA read from the CDR3 is TGTGCCAGATTCCTTACAACAATATTGTACCAAGAGACC. Translation gives CARFLTTILYQET. The CDR3 in full is CARFLTTILYQETQYF. The chain employs TRBV19 and TRBJ2-5; D gene uncertain. From the germline J gene comes the end of the CDR3, since the read stops 3 residues before it. The CDR3 spans 16 residues. The germline V and J ends were trimmed by 9 bases and 0 bases, with 20 bases remaining between them. Germline loops: CDR1 LNHDA, CDR2 SQIVND (reference sequence).

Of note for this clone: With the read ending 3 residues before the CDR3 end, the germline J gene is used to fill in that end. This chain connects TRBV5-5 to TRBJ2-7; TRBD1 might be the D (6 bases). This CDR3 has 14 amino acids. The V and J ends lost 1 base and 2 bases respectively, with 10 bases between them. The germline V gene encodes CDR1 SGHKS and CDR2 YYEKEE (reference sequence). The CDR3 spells CASSLTGYPYEQYF. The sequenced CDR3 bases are TGTGCCAGCAGCTTGACAGGGTATCCCTACGAG.

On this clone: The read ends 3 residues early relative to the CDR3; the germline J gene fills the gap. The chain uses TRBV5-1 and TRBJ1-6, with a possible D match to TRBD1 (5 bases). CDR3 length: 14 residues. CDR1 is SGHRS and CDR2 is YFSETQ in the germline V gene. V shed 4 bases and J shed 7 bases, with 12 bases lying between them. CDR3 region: CASSPGGVNSPLHF. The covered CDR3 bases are TGCGCCAGCAGCCCGGGGGGGGTGAATTCACCC.

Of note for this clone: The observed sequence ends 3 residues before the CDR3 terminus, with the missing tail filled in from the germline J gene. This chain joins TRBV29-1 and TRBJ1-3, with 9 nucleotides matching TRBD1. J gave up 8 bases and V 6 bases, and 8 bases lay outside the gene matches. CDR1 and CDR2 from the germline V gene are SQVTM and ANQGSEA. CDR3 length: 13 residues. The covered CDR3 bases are TGCAGCGTAACCGGGACAGGGTTTGACACC. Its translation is CSVTGTGFDT. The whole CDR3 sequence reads CSVTGTGFDTIYF. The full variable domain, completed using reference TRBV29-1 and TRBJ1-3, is SAVISQKPSRDICQRGTSLTIQCQVDSQVTMMFWYRQQPGQSLTLIATANQGSEATYESGFVIDKFPISRPNLTFSTLTVSNMSPEDSSIYLCSVTGTGFDTIYFGEGSWLTVV.

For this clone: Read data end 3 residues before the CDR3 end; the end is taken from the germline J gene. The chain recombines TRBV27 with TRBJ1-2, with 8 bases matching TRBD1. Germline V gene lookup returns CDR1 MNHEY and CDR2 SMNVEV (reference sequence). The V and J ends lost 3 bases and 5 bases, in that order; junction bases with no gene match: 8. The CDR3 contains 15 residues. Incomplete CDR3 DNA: TGTGCCAGCAGTTTTAAGGTGACAGGGGTTTATGGC. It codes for CASSFKVTGVYG. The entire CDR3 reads CASSFKVTGVYGYTF.

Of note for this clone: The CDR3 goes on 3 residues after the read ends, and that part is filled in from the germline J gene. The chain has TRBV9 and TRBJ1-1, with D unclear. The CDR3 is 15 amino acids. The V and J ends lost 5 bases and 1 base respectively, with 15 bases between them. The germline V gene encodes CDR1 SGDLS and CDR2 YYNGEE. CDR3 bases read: TGTGCCAGCAGTCGTTTCGGGCGGGAGAACACTGAA. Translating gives CASSRFGRENTE. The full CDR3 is CASSRFGRENTEAFF.

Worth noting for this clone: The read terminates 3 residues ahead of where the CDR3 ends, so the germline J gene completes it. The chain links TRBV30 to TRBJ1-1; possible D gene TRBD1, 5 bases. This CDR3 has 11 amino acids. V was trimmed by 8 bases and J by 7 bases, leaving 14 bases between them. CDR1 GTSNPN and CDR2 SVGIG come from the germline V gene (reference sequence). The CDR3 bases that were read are TGTGCCGGGGGGGTGCGACATGAA. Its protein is CAGGVRHE. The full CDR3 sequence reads CAGGVRHEAFF.

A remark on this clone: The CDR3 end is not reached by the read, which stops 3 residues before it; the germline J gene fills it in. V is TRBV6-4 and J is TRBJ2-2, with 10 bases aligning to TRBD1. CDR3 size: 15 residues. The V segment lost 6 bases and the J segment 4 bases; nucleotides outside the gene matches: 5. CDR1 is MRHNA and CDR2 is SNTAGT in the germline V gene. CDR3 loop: CASRATGGGTGELFF. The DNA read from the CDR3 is TGTGCCAGCAGAGCGACAGGGGGCGGCACCGGGGAG.

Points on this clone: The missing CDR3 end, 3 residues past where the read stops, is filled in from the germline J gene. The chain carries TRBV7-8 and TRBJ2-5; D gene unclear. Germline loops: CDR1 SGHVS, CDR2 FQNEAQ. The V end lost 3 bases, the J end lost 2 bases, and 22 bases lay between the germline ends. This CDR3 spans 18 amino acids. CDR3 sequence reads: CASSLLAPGVAKQETQYF. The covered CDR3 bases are TGTGCCAGCAGCTTGTTAGCCCCGGGTGTCGCGAAACAAGAGACC.

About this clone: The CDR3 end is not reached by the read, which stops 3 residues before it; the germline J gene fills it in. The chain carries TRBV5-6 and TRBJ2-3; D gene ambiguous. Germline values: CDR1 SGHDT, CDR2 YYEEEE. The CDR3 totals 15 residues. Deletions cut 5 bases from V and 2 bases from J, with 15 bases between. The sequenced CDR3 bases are TGTGCCAGCAGGATAGCAGCGTCCCCCACAGATACG. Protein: CASRIAASPTDT. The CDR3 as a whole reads CASRIAASPTDTQYF.

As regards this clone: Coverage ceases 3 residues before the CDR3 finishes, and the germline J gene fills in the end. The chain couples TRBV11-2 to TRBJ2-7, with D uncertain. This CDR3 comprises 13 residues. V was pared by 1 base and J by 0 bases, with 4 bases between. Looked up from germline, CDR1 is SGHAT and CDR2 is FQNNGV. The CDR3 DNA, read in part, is TGTGCCAGCAGCTTAGCCTTCTCCTACGAG. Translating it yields CASSLAFSYE. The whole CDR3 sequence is CASSLAFSYEQYF. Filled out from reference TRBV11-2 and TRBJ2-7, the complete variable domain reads EAGVAQSPRYKIIEKRQSVAFWCNPISGHATLYWYQQILGQGPKLLIQFQNNGVVDDSQLPKDRFSAERLKGVDSTLKIQPAKLEDSAVYLCASSLAFSYEQYFGPGTRLTVT.

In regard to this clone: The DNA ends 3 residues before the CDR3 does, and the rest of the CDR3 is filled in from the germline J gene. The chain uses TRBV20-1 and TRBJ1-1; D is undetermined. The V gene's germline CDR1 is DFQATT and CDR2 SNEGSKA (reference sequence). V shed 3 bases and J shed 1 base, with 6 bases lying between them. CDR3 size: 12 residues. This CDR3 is CSARIENTEAFF. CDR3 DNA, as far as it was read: TGCAGTGCTAGGATAGAGAACACTGAA.

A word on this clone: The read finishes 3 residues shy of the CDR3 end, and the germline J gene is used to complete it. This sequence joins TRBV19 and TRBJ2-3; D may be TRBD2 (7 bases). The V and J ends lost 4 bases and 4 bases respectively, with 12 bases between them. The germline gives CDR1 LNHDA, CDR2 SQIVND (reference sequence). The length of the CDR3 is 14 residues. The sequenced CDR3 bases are TGTGCCAGTAGTAGTGGCGGGGGCGCAGATACG. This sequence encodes CASSSGGGADT. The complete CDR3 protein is CASSSGGGADTQYF.

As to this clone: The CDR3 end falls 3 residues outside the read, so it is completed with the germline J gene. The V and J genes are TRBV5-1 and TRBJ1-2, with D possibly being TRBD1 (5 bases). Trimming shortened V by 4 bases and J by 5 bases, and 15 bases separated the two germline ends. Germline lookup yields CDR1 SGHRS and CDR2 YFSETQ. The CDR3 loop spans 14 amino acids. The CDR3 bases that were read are TGCGCCAGCAGCCGGGACGGGACTCGTTATGGC. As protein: CASSRDGTRYG. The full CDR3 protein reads CASSRDGTRYGYTF.

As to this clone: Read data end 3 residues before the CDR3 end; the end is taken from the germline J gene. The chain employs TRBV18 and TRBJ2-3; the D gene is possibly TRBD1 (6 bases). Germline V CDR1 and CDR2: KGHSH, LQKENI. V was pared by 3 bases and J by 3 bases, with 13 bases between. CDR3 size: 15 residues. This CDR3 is CASSPPLGGTDTQYF. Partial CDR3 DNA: TGTGCCAGCTCACCTCCCCTAGGGGGAACAGATACG. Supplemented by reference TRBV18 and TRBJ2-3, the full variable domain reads NAGVMQNPRHLVRRRGQEARLRCSPMKGHSHVYWYRQLPEEGLKFMVYLQKENIIDESGMPKERFSAEFPKEGPSILRIQQVVRGDSAAYFCASSPPLGGTDTQYFGPGTRLTVL.

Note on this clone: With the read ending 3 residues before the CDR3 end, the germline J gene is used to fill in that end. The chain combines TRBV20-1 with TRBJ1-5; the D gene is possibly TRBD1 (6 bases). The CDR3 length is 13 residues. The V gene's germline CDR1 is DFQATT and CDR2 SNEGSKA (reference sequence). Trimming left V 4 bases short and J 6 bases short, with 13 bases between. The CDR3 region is CSAIQGQFQPQHF. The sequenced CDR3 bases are TGCAGTGCTATTCAGGGGCAATTTCAGCCC.

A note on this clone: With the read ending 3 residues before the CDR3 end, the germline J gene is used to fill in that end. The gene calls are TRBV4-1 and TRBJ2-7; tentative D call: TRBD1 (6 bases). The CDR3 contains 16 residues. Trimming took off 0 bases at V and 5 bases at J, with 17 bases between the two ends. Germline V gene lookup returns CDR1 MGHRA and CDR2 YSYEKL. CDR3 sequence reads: CASSQDISGAQDEQYF. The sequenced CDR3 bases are TGCGCCAGCAGCCAAGATATCTCAGGGGCCCAGGACGAG.